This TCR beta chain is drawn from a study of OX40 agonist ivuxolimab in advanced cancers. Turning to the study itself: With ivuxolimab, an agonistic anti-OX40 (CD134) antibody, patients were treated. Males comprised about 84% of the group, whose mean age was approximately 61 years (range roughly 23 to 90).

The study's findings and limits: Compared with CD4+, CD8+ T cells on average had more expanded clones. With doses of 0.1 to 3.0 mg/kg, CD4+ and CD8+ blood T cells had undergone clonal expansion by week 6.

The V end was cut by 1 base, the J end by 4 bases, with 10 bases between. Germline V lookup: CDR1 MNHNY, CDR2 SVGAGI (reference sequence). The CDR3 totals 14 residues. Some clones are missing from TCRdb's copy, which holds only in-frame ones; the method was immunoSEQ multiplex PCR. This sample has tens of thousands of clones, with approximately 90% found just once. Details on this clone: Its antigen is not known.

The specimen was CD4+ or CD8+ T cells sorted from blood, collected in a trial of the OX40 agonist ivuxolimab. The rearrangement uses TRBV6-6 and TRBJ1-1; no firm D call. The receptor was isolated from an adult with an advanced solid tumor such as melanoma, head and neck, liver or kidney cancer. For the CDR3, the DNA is TGTGCCAGCAGTTACTTTCTAGGAAGCACTGAAGCTTTCTTT. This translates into CASSYFLGSTEAFF.